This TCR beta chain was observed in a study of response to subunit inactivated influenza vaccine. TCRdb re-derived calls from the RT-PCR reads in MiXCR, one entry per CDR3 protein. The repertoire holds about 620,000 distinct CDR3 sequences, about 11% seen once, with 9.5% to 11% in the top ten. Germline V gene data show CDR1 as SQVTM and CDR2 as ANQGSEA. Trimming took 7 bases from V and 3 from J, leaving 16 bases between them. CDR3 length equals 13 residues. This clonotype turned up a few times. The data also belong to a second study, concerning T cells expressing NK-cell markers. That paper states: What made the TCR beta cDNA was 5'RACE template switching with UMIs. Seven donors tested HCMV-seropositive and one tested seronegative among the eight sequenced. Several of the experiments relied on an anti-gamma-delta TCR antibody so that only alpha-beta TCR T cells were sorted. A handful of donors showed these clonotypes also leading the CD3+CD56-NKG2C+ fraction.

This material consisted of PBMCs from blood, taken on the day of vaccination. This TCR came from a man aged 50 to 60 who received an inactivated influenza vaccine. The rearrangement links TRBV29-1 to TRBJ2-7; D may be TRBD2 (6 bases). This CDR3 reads CSAAEGRNYEQYF. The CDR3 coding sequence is TGCAGCGCCGCGGAGGGTAGAAACTACGAGCAGTACTTC.